This T cell receptor (beta chain) is drawn from a study of blood T cells in healthy people across ages. Through a sample-barcoded 5' primer and a J-beta primer mix, a second PCR was run for roughly 7 to 11 cycles. Each cDNA molecule carried a tag from a template-switch adaptor that contained 12 random nucleotides. All samples gave at least 2.5 million CDR3-containing paired-end reads. TCRdb itself ran the 5' RACE reads through MiXCR, one entry per CDR3 protein. The sample contains approximately 1.5 million distinct CDR3 sequences, about 42% of which appear only once. Total RNA, at least 5.5 micrograms per sample, was extracted from PBMCs. Trimming shortened V by 4 bases and J by 11 bases, and 9 bases separated the two germline ends. The CDR3 totals 11 residues.

The specimen sequenced was blood. The rearrangement joins TRBV12-3 or TRBV12-4 to TRBJ2-1; the D is unclear. This TCR was sampled from a woman between 18 and 30 years old in good health. As DNA, the CDR3 is TGTGCCAGCAGTTCTCCCCATCAGCAGTTCTTC. This codes for CASSSPHQQFF.